The 28 T cell receptor beta chains listed next were all sequenced from one sample in a study of blood T cell repertoires in COVID-19 (dated by TCRdb to about 2020). The receptor library was made with the immunoSEQ multiplex PCR assay. Entries here come from immuneACCESS through TCRdb and include only in-frame sequences with V and J called. Some clones fail to appear in such tables; in the studies checked, an unresolved V gene covers under half of the shortfall, and the cause of the remainder is unknown. The sample has about 180,000 clones on record, around 85% of them singletons. The biggest ten clones account for roughly 6.2% of the sample. Sequenced material: PBMCs or T cells enriched from blood (not recorded which). These receptors all come from a man aged 40-49 years who had recovered from COVID-19.

The CDR3 DNA reads TGTGCCAGCAGCCCACATACGAACACTGAAGCTTTCTTT. Its translation: CASSPHTNTEAFF. This rearrangement joins TRBV14 to TRBJ1-1; D remains unclear. V lost 4 bases and J 1 base, leaving 7 bases between the germline ends. CDR3 length: 13 amino acids. Germline loops: CDR1 SGHDN, CDR2 FVKESK. The whole variable domain, remainder taken from reference TRBV14 and TRBJ1-1, is EAGVTQFPSHSVIEKGQTVTLRCDPISGHDNLYWYRRVMGKEIKFLLHFVKESKQDESGMPNNRFLAERTGGTYSTLKVQPAELEDSGVYFCASSPHTNTEAFFGQGTRLTVV.

The chain employs TRBV5-1 and TRBJ2-3; 15 bases match TRBD2. Germline V CDR1 and CDR2: SGHRS, YFSETQ. This CDR3 has 19 residues. V lost 4 bases and J lost 1; bases outside the gene matches: 10. Here the CDR3 reads CASSGPGLAGGWGTDTQYF. Written as DNA, the CDR3 is TGCGCCAGCAGCGGACCGGGACTAGCGGGAGGATGGGGCACAGATACGCAGTATTTT.

Comments on this clone: Other nucleotide sequences from this sample produce the same CDR3. The rearrangement uses TRBV6-5 and TRBJ1-2, with a possible D match to TRBD1 (5 bases). Trimming cost V 2 bases and J 1 base, with 8 bases left between them. Germline CDR1 and CDR2: MNHEY and SVGAGI. The CDR3 runs to 14 residues. CDR3 sequence: CASSYGQGNYGYTF. The CDR3 DNA follows: TGTGCCAGCAGTTACGGCCAGGGTAACTATGGCTACACCTTC.

This clone was detected only once. The chain employs TRBV14 and TRBJ2-2; possible D gene TRBD1, 5 bases. CDR1 and CDR2 (germline): SGHDN, FVKESK. The V end lost 3 bases, the J end lost 6 bases, and 14 bases lay between the germline ends. This CDR3 contains 15 residues. CDR3 in DNA: TGTGCCAGCAGCCACCTCCAGGGTTCCCCCGGGGAGCTGTTTTTT. Its translation is CASSHLQGSPGELFF.

The chain links TRBV4-2 to TRBJ1-1, with D possibly being TRBD1 (6 bases). The CDR3 has 15 residues. In germline, CDR1 is LGHNA, CDR2 YNFKEQ. Trimming removed 0 bases from V and 3 bases from J, with 11 bases in between. Here the CDR3 DNA reads TGTGCCAGCAGCCAAGAAACAGGGTTCGACACTGAAGCTTTCTTT. It specifies CASSQETGFDTEAFF.

This chain links TRBV11-2 with TRBJ2-1; D is perhaps TRBD2 (7 bases). Trimming pared 5 bases from V and 4 bases from J, leaving 15 bases between. Germline V lookup: CDR1 SGHAT, CDR2 FQNNGV. The CDR3 covers 15 residues. The CDR3 spells CASSPRGARYNEQFF. The CDR3 nucleotides are TGTGCCAGCAGCCCCCGGGGGGCGCGGTACAATGAGCAGTTCTTC.

The sample holds one count of this clone. J is TRBJ2-7 and V is TRBV2; TRBD1 aligns across 7 bases. V lost 4 bases, J lost 1 base, and 7 bases stayed unmatched. CDR3 size: 15 residues. CDR1 is SNHLY and CDR2 is FYNNEI in the germline V gene. CDR3 sequence reads: CASSVRTGVSYEQYF. CDR3 DNA: TGTGCCAGCAGTGTAAGAACAGGGGTTTCCTACGAGCAGTACTTC.

This sequence joins TRBV7-8 and TRBJ1-1; 8 nucleotides align to TRBD1. The CDR3 spans 13 residues. The germline V gene encodes CDR1 SGHVS and CDR2 FQNEAQ. The V gene end was trimmed by 6 bases and the J gene end by 4 bases; junction bases not matched to a gene: 4. The CDR3 DNA reads TGTGCCAGCAGTTACAGGGGGAGCACTGAAGCTTTCTTT. Encoded protein: CASSYRGSTEAFF.

In this sample, this clone turned up once. The J gene is TRBJ1-3, the V gene TRBV6-1; unclear D gene. Germline V lookup: CDR1 MNHNS, CDR2 SASEGT. The CDR3 contains 16 residues. Deletions cut 4 bases from V and 3 bases from J, with 16 bases between. The CDR3 DNA is TGTGCCAGCAGTGTTGAGCGGAGTGCGGGTGGAAACACCATATATTTT. Translating gives CASSVERSAGGNTIYF.

The rearrangement uses TRBV18 and TRBJ1-2; D remains unclear. CDR3 length: 14 residues. Trimming stripped 6 bases from V and 6 bases from J, with 17 bases between. CDR1 is KGHSH and CDR2 is LQKENI in the germline V gene. The CDR3 nucleotides are TGTGCCAGCTCTCCAATGGAGATAGCGGATGGCTACACCTTC. Protein product: CASSPMEIADGYTF.

The chain joins TRBV19 to TRBJ1-4; D gene unclear. V was cut by 6 bases and J by 0 bases, with 11 bases left in between. From germline, CDR1 is LNHDA and CDR2 SQIVND (reference sequence). The CDR3 contains 15 residues. CDR3 amino acids: CASRVLDATNEKLFF. The CDR3 DNA reads TGTGCCAGTAGGGTGCTAGATGCAACTAATGAAAAACTGTTTTTT.

The DNA of the CDR3 is TGTGCCACCAGTGATTTGAAGAGACAGTTAAGTAGGGAAGCTTTCTTT. Protein sequence: CATSDLKRQLSREAFF. The chain carries TRBV24-1 and TRBJ1-1, with a weak D call TRBD1 (5 bases). V shed 0 bases and J shed 8 bases, with 18 bases lying between them. The CDR3 runs 16 residues. The V gene's germline CDR1 is KGHDR and CDR2 SFDVKD.

V gene TRBV5-1 combines with J gene TRBJ1-1, with D maybe TRBD1 (5 bases). This CDR3 contains 16 residues. The germline gives CDR1 SGHRS, CDR2 YFSETQ. Between the trimmed V and J ends, which lost 5 bases and 5 bases, there was a span of 22 bases. The CDR3 DNA is TGCGCCAGCAGATCAGCCTCTGGGGGGAGTGGAACTGAAGCTTTCTTT. As protein: CASRSASGGSGTEAFF. Based on the CDR3 plus reference TRBV5-1 and TRBJ1-1, the full variable domain is KAGVTQTPRYLIKTRGQQVTLSCSPISGHRSVSWYQQTPGQGLQFLFEYFSETQRNKGNFPGRFSGRQFSNSRSEMNVSTLELGDSALYLCASRSASGGSGTEAFFGQGTRLTVV.

The chain recombines TRBV7-6 with TRBJ1-1, with 8 bases matching TRBD1. Germline lookup yields CDR1 SGHVS and CDR2 FNYEAQ. Losses at the gene ends were 7 bases for V and 4 bases for J; bases not matched to a gene: 8. The CDR3 has 14 residues. Here the CDR3 reads CASKRTGQSTEAFF. Here the CDR3 DNA reads TGTGCCAGCAAGAGGACAGGGCAATCCACTGAAGCTTTCTTT.

The V gene is TRBV25-1, the J gene TRBJ1-5, with 7 nucleotides matching TRBD1. Germline CDR1 and CDR2: MGHDK and SYGVNS. Trimming removed 2 bases from V and 5 bases from J; junction bases left unmatched: 3. This CDR3 comprises 14 residues. The CDR3 sequence: CASSERGQYQPQHF. CDR3 nucleotide sequence: TGTGCCAGCAGTGAAAGGGGGCAGTATCAGCCCCAGCATTTT.

The V call is TRBV30, the J call TRBJ1-1, with TRBD1 matching 8 bases. This CDR3 spans 11 amino acids. CDR1 and CDR2 (germline): GTSNPN, SVGIG (reference sequence). J lost 4 bases, V lost 8 bases, and 3 bases had no gene match. DNA for the CDR3: TGTGCCATGACAGGGGCCACTGAAGCTTTCTTT. Its translation is CAMTGATEAFF.

The rearrangement joins TRBV3-1 (or the pseudogene TRBV3-2) to TRBJ2-2, with 7 nucleotides matching TRBD2. The germline gives CDR1 LGHDT, CDR2 YNNKEL (reference sequence). This CDR3 contains 12 residues. V lost 8 bases to trimming and J lost 4 bases; unmatched junction nucleotides: 1. The CDR3 spells CASGGGTGELFF. The CDR3 DNA reads TGTGCCAGCGGGGGGGGCACCGGGGAGCTGTTTTTT.

This chain links TRBV5-1 with TRBJ2-7; weak D call: TRBD1 (5 bases). The V and J ends lost 3 bases and 0 bases respectively, with 19 bases between them. Germline V gene sequence: CDR1 SGHRS, CDR2 YFSETQ. This CDR3 comprises 17 residues. In nucleotides, the CDR3 is TGCGCCAGCAGCTCTACGCCACGGACAAGAAGCTCCTACGAGCAGTACTTC. Amino acids: CASSSTPRTRSSYEQYF.

The rearrangement uses TRBV13 and TRBJ1-1; tentatively, D is TRBD1 (5 bases). The CDR3 loop spans 13 amino acids. V shed 6 bases and J shed 1 base, with 9 bases lying between them. The V gene's germline CDR1 is PRHDT and CDR2 FYEKMQ (reference sequence). DNA for the CDR3: TGTGCCAGCAGTACCGGGGGGAACACTGAAGCTTTCTTT. Translation gives CASSTGGNTEAFF.

The V and J genes are TRBV19 and TRBJ2-6, with unresolved D. This CDR3 comprises 17 residues. Germline assignment: CDR1 LNHDA and CDR2 SQIVND (reference sequence). Trimming shortened V by 5 bases and J by 2 bases, and 16 bases separated the two germline ends. The CDR3 here is CASSPRPPVPGANVLTF. For the CDR3, the DNA is TGTGCCAGTAGTCCTAGGCCGCCAGTTCCTGGGGCCAACGTCCTGACTTTC. The whole variable domain, filled in from reference TRBV19 and TRBJ2-6, reads DGGITQSPKYLFRKEGQNVTLSCEQNLNHDAMYWYRQDPGQGLRLIYYSQIVNDFQKGDIAEGYSVSREKKESFPLTVTSAQKNPTAFYLCASSPRPPVPGANVLTFGAGSRLTVL.

This clone has just a few counts. The V and J genes are TRBV19 and TRBJ1-2; no firm D call. Between the trimmed V and J ends, which lost 5 bases and 0 bases, there was a span of 13 bases. Germline V gene data show CDR1 as LNHDA and CDR2 as SQIVND (reference sequence). CDR3 length equals 15 residues. CDR3 DNA sequence: TGTGCCAGTAGTGCCCAGTCGAAAGCTAACTATGGCTACACCTTC. It yields the protein CASSAQSKANYGYTF. Variable domain in full (rest from reference TRBV19 and TRBJ1-2): DGGITQSPKYLFRKEGQNVTLSCEQNLNHDAMYWYRQDPGQGLRLIYYSQIVNDFQKGDIAEGYSVSREKKESFPLTVTSAQKNPTAFYLCASSAQSKANYGYTFGSGTRLTVV.

The genes are TRBV6-1 and TRBJ1-1; tentatively, D is TRBD1 (5 bases). V was shortened by 0 bases and J by 10 bases, with 12 bases between the two germline ends. This CDR3 is built from 13 residues. Germline CDR1 MNHNS, CDR2 SASEGT. This CDR3 reads CASSEALLGLAFF. Here the CDR3 DNA reads TGTGCCAGCAGTGAAGCGCTTCTGGGGCTAGCTTTCTTT.

This chain connects TRBV9 to TRBJ2-3, with no clear D. Germline CDR1 and CDR2: SGDLS and YYNGEE. Trimming removed 4 bases from V and 1 base from J, with 19 bases in between. The CDR3 runs 17 residues. CDR3 bases: TGTGCCAGCAGCTTACCCCGGGTGCCAAGAGGCACAGATACGCAGTATTTT. Translating it yields CASSLPRVPRGTDTQYF.

The chain is built from TRBV10-2 and TRBJ2-7; 8 nucleotides match TRBD2. The CDR3 covers 13 residues. Trimming at V came to 10 bases and at J to 0 bases, leaving 5 bases not matched to a gene. Germline CDR1 WSHSY, CDR2 SAAADI. This chain's CDR3 is CATTSGNSYEQYF. As DNA, the CDR3 is TGCGCCACCACTAGCGGCAACTCCTACGAGCAGTACTTC.

The chain carries TRBV11-3 and TRBJ1-1; D remains unclear. Trimming left V 5 bases short and J 8 bases short, with 12 bases between. Germline CDR1 SGHNT, CDR2 YENEEA. This CDR3 comprises 12 residues. CDR3 DNA sequence: TGTGCCAGCAGCCCGCGAAATCGGGAAGCTTTCTTT. This sequence encodes CASSPRNREAFF.

The genes are TRBV5-6 and TRBJ2-1, with 11 bases fitting TRBD2. Germline V gives CDR1 SGHDT, CDR2 YYEEEE. The CDR3 runs to 16 residues. Germline trimming cut 2 bases from V and 5 bases from J; bases unmatched to any gene: 6. CDR3 sequence (DNA): TGTGCCAGCAGCTTCCTGACTAGCGGGACCCACAATGAGCAGTTCTTC. Translated, it gives CASSFLTSGTHNEQFF. Using reference TRBV5-6 and TRBJ2-1 for the parts outside the CDR3, the full variable domain is DAGVTQSPTHLIKTRGQQVTLRCSPKSGHDTVSWYQQALGQGPQFIFQYYEEEERQRGNFPDRFSGHQFPNYSSELNVNALLLGDSALYLCASSFLTSGTHNEQFFGPGTRLTVL.

This chain's CDR3 is CASTLTSLNTEAFF. The CDR3 nucleotides are TGTGCCAGCACTTTGACATCTCTGAACACTGAAGCTTTCTTT. The chain carries TRBV6-5 and TRBJ1-1; no definite D call. Germline V lookup: CDR1 MNHEY, CDR2 SVGAGI. Trimming stripped 7 bases from V and 0 bases from J, with 12 bases between. CDR3 length equals 14 residues.

Only one count was recorded for this clone. The V gene is TRBV18, the J gene TRBJ2-1; unclear D gene. CDR1 and CDR2 (germline): KGHSH, LQKENI. The CDR3 has 15 residues. The V gene lost 8 bases and the J gene lost 7 bases, with 21 bases spanning the gap. In DNA form, the CDR3 reads TGTGCCAGCGCCGCCTCTACCTCCCTCTTGAATGAGCAGTTCTTC. Translation: CASAASTSLLNEQFF.